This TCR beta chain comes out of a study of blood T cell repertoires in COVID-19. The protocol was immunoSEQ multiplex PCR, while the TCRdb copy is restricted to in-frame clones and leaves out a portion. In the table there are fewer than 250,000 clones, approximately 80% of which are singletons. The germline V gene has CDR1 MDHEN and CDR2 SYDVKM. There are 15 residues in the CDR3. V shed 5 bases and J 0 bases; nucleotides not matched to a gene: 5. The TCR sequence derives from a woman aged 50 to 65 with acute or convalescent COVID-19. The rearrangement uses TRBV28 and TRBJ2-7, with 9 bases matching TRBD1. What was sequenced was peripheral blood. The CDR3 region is CASSPGTGRSYEQYF. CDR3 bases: TGTGCCAGCAGTCCCGGGACAGGGCGCTCCTACGAGCAGTACTTC.